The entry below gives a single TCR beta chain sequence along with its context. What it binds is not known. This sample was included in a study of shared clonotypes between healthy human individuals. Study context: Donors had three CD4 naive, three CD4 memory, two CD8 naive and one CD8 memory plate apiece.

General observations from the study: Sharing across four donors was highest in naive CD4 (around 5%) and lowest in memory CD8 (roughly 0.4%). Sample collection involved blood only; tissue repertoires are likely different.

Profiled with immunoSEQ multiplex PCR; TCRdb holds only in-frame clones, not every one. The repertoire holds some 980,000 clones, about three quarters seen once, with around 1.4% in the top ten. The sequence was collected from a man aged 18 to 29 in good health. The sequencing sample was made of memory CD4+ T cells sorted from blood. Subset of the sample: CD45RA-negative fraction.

CDR3 nucleotides: TGTGCCAGCAGCTGGGGTCCACTCGATGGCTACACCTTC. Protein product: CASSWGPLDGYTF. The chain joins TRBV7-8 to TRBJ1-2; D unresolved. V was trimmed by 4 bases and J by 6 bases, leaving 12 bases between them. CDR1 and CDR2 (germline): SGHVS, FQNEAQ. CDR3 size: 13 residues.